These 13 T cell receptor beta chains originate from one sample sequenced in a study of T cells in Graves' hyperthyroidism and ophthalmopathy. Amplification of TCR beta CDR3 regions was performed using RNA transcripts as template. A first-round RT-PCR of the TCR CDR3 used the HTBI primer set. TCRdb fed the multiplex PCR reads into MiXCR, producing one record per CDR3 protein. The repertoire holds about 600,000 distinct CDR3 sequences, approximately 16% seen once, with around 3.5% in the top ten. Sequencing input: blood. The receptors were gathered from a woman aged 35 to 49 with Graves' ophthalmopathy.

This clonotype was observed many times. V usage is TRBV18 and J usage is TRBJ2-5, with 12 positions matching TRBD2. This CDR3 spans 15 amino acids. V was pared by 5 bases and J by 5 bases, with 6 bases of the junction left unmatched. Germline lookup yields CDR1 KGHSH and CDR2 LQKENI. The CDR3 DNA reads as TGTGCCAGCTCATCGACTAGCGGGAGTACGGAGACCCAGTACTTC. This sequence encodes CASSSTSGSTETQYF.

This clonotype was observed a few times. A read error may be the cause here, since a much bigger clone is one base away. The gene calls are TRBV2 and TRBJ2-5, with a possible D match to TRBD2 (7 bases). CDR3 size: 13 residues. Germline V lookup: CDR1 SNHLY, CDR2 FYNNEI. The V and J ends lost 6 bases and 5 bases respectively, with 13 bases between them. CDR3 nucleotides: TGTGCCAGCAGGGCGGGGGCCGTTGAGACCCAGTACTTC. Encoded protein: CASRAGAVETQYF.

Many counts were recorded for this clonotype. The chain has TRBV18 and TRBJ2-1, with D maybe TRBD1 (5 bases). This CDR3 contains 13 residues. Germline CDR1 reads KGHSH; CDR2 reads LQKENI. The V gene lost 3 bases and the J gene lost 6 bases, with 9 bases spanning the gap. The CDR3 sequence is CASSPGHVNEQFF. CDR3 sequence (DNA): TGTGCCAGCTCACCCGGACACGTCAATGAGCAGTTCTTC.

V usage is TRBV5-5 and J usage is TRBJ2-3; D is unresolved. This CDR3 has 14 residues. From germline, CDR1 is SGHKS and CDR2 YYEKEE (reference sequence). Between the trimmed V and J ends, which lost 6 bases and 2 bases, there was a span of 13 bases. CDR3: CASTDGLNTDTQYF. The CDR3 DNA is TGTGCCAGCACCGACGGTCTTAACACAGATACGCAGTATTTT.

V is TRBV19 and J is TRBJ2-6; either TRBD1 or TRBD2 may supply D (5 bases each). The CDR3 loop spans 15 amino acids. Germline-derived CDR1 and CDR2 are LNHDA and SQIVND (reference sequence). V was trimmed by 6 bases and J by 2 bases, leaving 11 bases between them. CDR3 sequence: CASRPGTAGANVLTF. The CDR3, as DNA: TGTGCCAGTAGACCCGGGACGGCTGGGGCCAACGTCCTGACTTTC.

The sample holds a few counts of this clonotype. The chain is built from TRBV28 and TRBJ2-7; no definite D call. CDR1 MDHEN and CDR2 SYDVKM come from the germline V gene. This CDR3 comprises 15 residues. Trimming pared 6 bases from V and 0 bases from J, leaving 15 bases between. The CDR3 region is CASSLDAIPSYEQYF. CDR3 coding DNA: TGTGCCAGCAGCCTTGACGCCATCCCCTCCTACGAGCAGTACTTC.

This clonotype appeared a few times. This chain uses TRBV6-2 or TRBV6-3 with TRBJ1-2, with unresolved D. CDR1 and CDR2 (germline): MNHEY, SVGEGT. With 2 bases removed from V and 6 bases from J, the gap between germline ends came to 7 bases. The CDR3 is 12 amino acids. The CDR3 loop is CASSYTDHGYTF. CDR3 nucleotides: TGTGCCAGCAGTTACACGGACCATGGCTACACCTTC.

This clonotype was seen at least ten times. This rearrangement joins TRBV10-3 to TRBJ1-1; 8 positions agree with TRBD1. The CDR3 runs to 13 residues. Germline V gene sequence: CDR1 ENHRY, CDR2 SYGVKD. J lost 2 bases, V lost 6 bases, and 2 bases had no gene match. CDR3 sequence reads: CAISGQGNTEAFF. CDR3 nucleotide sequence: TGTGCCATCAGCGGACAGGGCAACACTGAAGCTTTCTTT.

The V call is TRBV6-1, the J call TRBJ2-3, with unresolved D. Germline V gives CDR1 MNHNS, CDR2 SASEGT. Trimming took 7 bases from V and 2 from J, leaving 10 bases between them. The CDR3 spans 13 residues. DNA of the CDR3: TGTGCCAGCAACCCAAGCAACACAGATACGCAGTATTTT. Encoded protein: CASNPSNTDTQYF.

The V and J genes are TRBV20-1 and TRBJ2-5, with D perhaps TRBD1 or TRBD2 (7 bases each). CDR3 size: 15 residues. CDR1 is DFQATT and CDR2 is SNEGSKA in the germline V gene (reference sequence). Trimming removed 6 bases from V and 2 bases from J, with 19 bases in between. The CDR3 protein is CSAQGGGSAQETQYF. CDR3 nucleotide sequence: TGCAGTGCACAAGGGGGCGGGAGCGCACAAGAGACCCAGTACTTC.

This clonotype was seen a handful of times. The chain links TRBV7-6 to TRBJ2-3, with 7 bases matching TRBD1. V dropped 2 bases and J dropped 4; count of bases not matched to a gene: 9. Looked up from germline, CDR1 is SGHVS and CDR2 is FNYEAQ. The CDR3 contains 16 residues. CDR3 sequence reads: CASSLNPGGSPDTQYF. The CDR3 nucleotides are TGTGCCAGCAGCTTAAACCCAGGGGGTAGTCCAGATACGCAGTATTTT. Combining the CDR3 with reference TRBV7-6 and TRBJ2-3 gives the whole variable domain GAGVSQSPRYKVTKRGQDVALRCDPISGHVSLYWYRQALGQGPEFLTYFNYEAQQDKSGLPNDRFSAERPEGSISTLTIQRTEQRDSAMYRCASSLNPGGSPDTQYFGPGTRLTVL.

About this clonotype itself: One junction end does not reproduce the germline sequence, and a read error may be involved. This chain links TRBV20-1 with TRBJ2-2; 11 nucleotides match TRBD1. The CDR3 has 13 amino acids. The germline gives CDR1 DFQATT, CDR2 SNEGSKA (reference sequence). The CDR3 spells CSARDQGQGELFF. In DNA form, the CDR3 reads TGCAGTGCTAGAGATCAGGGACAGGGGGAACTGTTTTTT.

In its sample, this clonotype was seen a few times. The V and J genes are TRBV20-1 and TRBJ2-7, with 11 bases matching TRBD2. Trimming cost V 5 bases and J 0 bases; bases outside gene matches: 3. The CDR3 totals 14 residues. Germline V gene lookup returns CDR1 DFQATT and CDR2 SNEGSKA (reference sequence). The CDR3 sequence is CSASSGGLSYEQYF. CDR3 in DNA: TGCAGTGCTTCTAGCGGGGGGCTCTCCTACGAGCAGTACTTC.